What follows are 20 T cell receptor beta chains derived from one specimen sequenced in a study of blood T cell repertoires in COVID-19. Profiling relied on immunoSEQ multiplex PCR, and the TCRdb table lists in-frame clones only, not all of them. The sample consists of some 300,000 clones, 90% of them appearing once. The sample taken for sequencing was peripheral blood. The receptors stem from a middle-aged woman with COVID-19, enrolled during active disease.

This chain connects TRBV19 to TRBJ2-7; D is possibly TRBD2 (6 bases). This CDR3 contains 12 residues. CDR1 is LNHDA and CDR2 is SQIVND in the germline V gene (reference sequence). V was shortened by 8 bases and J by 7 bases, with 15 bases between the two germline ends. CDR3 sequence: CASQRDSGEQYF. The CDR3 bases are TGTGCCAGTCAACGGGACTCGGGTGAGCAGTACTTC.

The chain is built from TRBV7-3 and TRBJ2-1; TRBD2 agrees at 7 bases. The V gene end was trimmed by 1 base and the J gene end by 6 bases; junction bases not matched to a gene: 6. The CDR3 covers 15 residues. CDR1 is SGHTA, CDR2 FQGTGA, per germline. CDR3 in DNA: TGTGCCAGCAGCTTAATTGCGGGAGTGGGCAATGAGCAGTTCTTC. This encodes CASSLIAGVGNEQFF.

The chain combines TRBV13 with TRBJ1-3, with D possibly matching TRBD1 (6 bases). The V gene lost 3 bases and the J gene lost 2 bases, with 20 bases spanning the gap. Germline lookup yields CDR1 PRHDT and CDR2 FYEKMQ (reference sequence). The length of the CDR3 is 18 residues. The CDR3 reads CASSFRVGGARPGNTIYF. The DNA for the CDR3 is TGTGCCAGCAGCTTCAGGGTGGGGGGGGCGCGCCCTGGAAACACCATATATTTT.

This rearrangement joins TRBV7-8 to TRBJ2-7; tentatively, D is TRBD2 (7 bases). The CDR3 sequence is 16 residues long. Germline V gene sequence: CDR1 SGHVS, CDR2 FQNEAQ. Trimming left V 5 bases short and J 2 bases short, with 19 bases between. The CDR3 reads CASSQGRGVIPYEQYF. CDR3 DNA: TGTGCCAGCAGCCAGGGGAGGGGGGTAATACCCTACGAGCAGTACTTC.

The genes are TRBV4-2 and TRBJ1-1; maybe TRBD1 (5 bases). The V gene lost 6 bases and the J gene lost 0 bases, with 11 bases spanning the gap. CDR3 length: 14 residues. Germline CDR1 is LGHNA and CDR2 is YNFKEQ. The CDR3, as DNA: TGTGCCAGCAGAAATACAGGACTGAACACTGAAGCTTTCTTT. Amino acids: CASRNTGLNTEAFF.

The gene calls are TRBV19 and TRBJ2-5; perhaps TRBD2 as D (6 bases). V was cut by 6 bases and J by 2 bases, with 10 bases left in between. The CDR3 has 13 amino acids. Germline V gives CDR1 LNHDA, CDR2 SQIVND (reference sequence). CDR3 region: CASSAEGQETQYF. The CDR3 coding sequence is TGTGCCAGTAGCGCGGAGGGGCAAGAGACCCAGTACTTC.

This clone was picked up one time. The rearrangement joins TRBV28 to TRBJ2-1; D remains unclear. Trimming took 8 bases from V and 3 from J, leaving 14 bases between them. The germline CDR1 and CDR2 sequences are MDHEN and SYDVKM. The CDR3 loop spans 14 amino acids. Here the CDR3 reads CASRPGYRYNEQFF. The CDR3 DNA reads TGTGCCAGCCGACCCGGGTACCGCTACAATGAGCAGTTCTTC.

With regard to this clone: A read error may produce the germline difference seen at one junction end. CDR3: CASSPGLAGSLEQFF. The CDR3 DNA reads as TGTGCTAGCAGCCCAGGACTAGCGGGATCGCTTGAGCAGTTCTTC. The V and J genes are TRBV7-7 and TRBJ2-1; 12 nucleotides align to TRBD2. The CDR3 consists of 15 residues. The germline V gene has CDR1 SSHAT and CDR2 FNYEAQ (reference sequence).

The CDR3 protein is CASSLYGGRVGELFF. DNA for the CDR3: TGTGCCAGCAGCTTATACGGGGGGCGGGTCGGGGAGCTGTTTTTT. The rearrangement links TRBV7-2 to TRBJ2-2; possibly TRBD2 for D (7 bases). There are 15 residues in the CDR3. Per the germline V gene, CDR1 is SGHTA and CDR2 is FQGNSA. V gave up 2 bases and J gave up 7 bases, with 14 bases separating them.

The rearrangement joins TRBV7-2 to TRBJ1-2; perhaps TRBD1 as D (5 bases). Per germline, CDR1 SGHTA and CDR2 FQGNSA. There are 14 residues in the CDR3. Trimming pared 7 bases from V and 8 bases from J, leaving 20 bases between. The CDR3 coding sequence is TGTGCCAGCACCTACGATAAGACCTCAGGGGGCTACACCTTC. Its translation is CASTYDKTSGGYTF.

The V call is TRBV9, the J call TRBJ2-1; maybe TRBD2 (5 bases). The CDR3 has 14 amino acids. Trimming stripped 0 bases from V and 5 bases from J, with 9 bases between. CDR1 and CDR2 from the germline V gene are SGDLS and YYNGEE. The CDR3 is CASSVEWENNEQFF. The CDR3 DNA is TGTGCCAGCAGCGTAGAATGGGAGAACAATGAGCAGTTCTTC. The full variable domain, with the rest looked up from reference TRBV9 and TRBJ2-1, is DSGVTQTPKHLITATGQRVTLRCSPRSGDLSVYWYQQSLDQGLQFLIQYYNGEERAKGNILERFSAQQFPDLHSELNLSSLELGDSALYFCASSVEWENNEQFFGPGTRLTVL.

The rearrangement uses TRBV19 and TRBJ2-1; weak D call: TRBD2 (6 bases). There are 14 residues in the CDR3. Trimming took 4 bases from V and 3 from J, leaving 10 bases between them. Per the germline V gene, CDR1 is LNHDA and CDR2 is SQIVND (reference sequence). CDR3 sequence reads: CASSTDSGYNEQFF. Written as DNA, the CDR3 is TGTGCCAGTAGTACGGATAGCGGCTACAATGAGCAGTTCTTC.

V usage is TRBV28 and J usage is TRBJ2-7; D gene ambiguous. V was trimmed by 8 bases and J by 4 bases, leaving 24 bases between them. CDR1 is MDHEN, CDR2 SYDVKM, per germline. This CDR3 has 16 residues. CDR3 in amino acids: CASASNRLVSLYEQYF. The DNA for the CDR3 is TGTGCCAGCGCTTCAAACCGCTTAGTATCCCTATACGAGCAGTACTTC. The variable domain in full, completed from reference TRBV28 and TRBJ2-7, reads DVKVTQSSRYLVKRTGEKVFLECVQDMDHENMFWYRQDPGLGLRLIYFSYDVKMKEKGDIPEGYSVSREKKERFSLILESASTNQTSMYLCASASNRLVSLYEQYFGPGTRLTVT.

The rearrangement joins TRBV28 to TRBJ1-5, with a possible D match to TRBD1 (6 bases). Trimming shortened V by 6 bases and J by 3 bases, and 12 bases separated the two germline ends. CDR1 is MDHEN and CDR2 is SYDVKM in the germline V gene. The length of the CDR3 is 14 residues. In DNA form, the CDR3 reads TGTGCCAGCAGGCTGGGACACCCCAATCAGCCCCAGCATTTT. Its translation is CASRLGHPNQPQHF.

This rearrangement joins TRBV6-5 to TRBJ1-2; the match to TRBD1 covers 7 bases. Germline CDR1 MNHEY, CDR2 SVGAGI. The CDR3 sequence is 13 residues long. V shed 4 bases, J shed 7 bases, and the junction held 6 bases outside the gene matches. For the CDR3, the DNA is TGTGCCAGCAGTTGGGACAGCAACGGTGGCTACACCTTC. It translates to CASSWDSNGGYTF.

The chain employs TRBV4-1 and TRBJ2-5; 7 bases align to TRBD1. This CDR3 region has 15 residues. The trim removed 0 bases at V and 7 bases at J, leaving 8 bases unmatched. Germline V gene lookup returns CDR1 MGHRA and CDR2 YSYEKL. CDR3 amino acids: CASSQDPGTERTQYF. CDR3 DNA sequence: TGCGCCAGCAGCCAAGATCCAGGGACAGAGAGGACCCAGTACTTC.

The genes are TRBV5-6 and TRBJ1-2, with TRBD1 matching over 8 bases. The CDR3 totals 14 residues. With 6 bases clipped from V and 0 bases from J, the junction kept 4 bases outside the gene matches. Germline V gene lookup returns CDR1 SGHDT and CDR2 YYEEEE. CDR3 coding DNA: TGTGCCAGCAACAGACAGGGGACTAACTATGGCTACACCTTC. It encodes CASNRQGTNYGYTF.

The CDR3 nucleotides read TGTGCCTGGTCAAAGACAGGGAGTCAGCCCCAGCATTTT. It specifies CAWSKTGSQPQHF. V is TRBV30 and J is TRBJ1-5, with TRBD1 matching over 7 bases. Trimming took 5 bases from V and 6 from J; bases not matched to a gene: 7. The V gene's germline CDR1 is GTSNPN and CDR2 SVGIG (reference sequence). This CDR3 is built from 13 residues.

This rearrangement joins TRBV9 to TRBJ1-1; possible D gene TRBD1, 5 bases. Germline CDR1 is SGDLS and CDR2 is YYNGEE. CDR3 length: 13 amino acids. V lost 7 bases and J 8 bases, leaving 18 bases between the germline ends. The CDR3 region has the DNA TGTGCCAGCGGGAATTTGGGGCTTTCCGAAGCTTTCTTT. Translated: CASGNLGLSEAFF.

V and J are TRBV30 and TRBJ1-4; D gene uncertain. CDR1 GTSNPN and CDR2 SVGIG come from the germline V gene (reference sequence). The CDR3 has 14 amino acids. V dropped 0 bases and J dropped 3 bases, with 8 bases sitting between them. As DNA, the CDR3 is TGTGCCTGGAGTGTAAATCTTCCTAATGAAAAACTGTTTTTT. Residues: CAWSVNLPNEKLFF.